The 2 T cell receptor beta chains reported below all come from one sample, sequenced in a study of blood T cell repertoires in COVID-19. Here immunoSEQ multiplex PCR was the method, and the copy in TCRdb shows in-frame clones only, minus some. The data show some 250,000 clones, 88% seen once. The sequenced sample was peripheral blood. These TCRs come from a woman in her thirties with acute or convalescent COVID-19.

The chain is built from TRBV19 and TRBJ1-2; TRBD1 is a possible D gene (5 bases). Germline CDR1 LNHDA, CDR2 SQIVND (reference sequence). V gave up 6 bases and J gave up 0 bases, with 17 bases separating them. The CDR3 has 16 residues. CDR3 sequence reads: CASSTSLGTSNYGYTF. For the CDR3, the DNA is TGTGCCAGTAGCACCTCCCTCGGGACTTCTAACTATGGCTACACCTTC.

The chain combines TRBV27 with TRBJ1-5; no clear D. CDR1 and CDR2 (germline): MNHEY, SMNVEV (reference sequence). This CDR3 contains 12 residues. V gave up 6 bases and J gave up 9 bases, with 12 bases separating them. The CDR3 here is CASRELLGPQHF. In DNA, the CDR3 is TGTGCCAGCAGGGAGCTTCTGGGGCCCCAGCATTTT.